The table lists the clone carrying this TCR beta chain with many counts. This sample is part of a study of identical twins. V lost 7 bases and J lost 0; bases outside the gene matches: 4. This CDR3 has 15 amino acids. TCRdb re-called the 5' RACE reads with MiXCR, one entry per CDR3 protein. This sample has approximately 550,000 distinct CDR3 sequences; approximately 20% occur once, and the top ten carry around 0.5%. These data were likewise used in another study, on yellow fever vaccine responses in identical twins.

The TCR originated in a woman aged 18 to 35 in good health. The sample consisted of CD4+ T cells sorted from blood. The chain joins TRBV12-3 or TRBV12-4 to TRBJ2-2; 8 positions agree with TRBD2. CDR3 sequence reads: CASTPGLANTGELFF. For the CDR3, the DNA is TGTGCCAGCACCCCGGGACTAGCGAACACCGGGGAGCTGTTTTTT.